This T cell receptor (beta chain) was sequenced in a study of CD8+ T cells in alopecia areata. Study overall: Administration of oral tofacitinib to treated patients was at 5 to 10 mg twice daily.

Overall study findings and caveats: Higher clonality than in normal scalp was seen in lesional scalp, especially alopecia totalis/universalis. In scalp samples, resident alphabeta T cells of normal skin are also sequenced.

Once RNA had been extracted, it was reverse transcribed into cDNA to act as the sequencing template. The repertoire was sequenced with immunoSEQ multiplex PCR; TCRdb's copy has only in-frame clones and lacks some. Of 100,000 to 150,000 clones in the sample, roughly 58% are singletons; the top ten hold 4.5%. A note on this clone: The antigen is undetermined.

The sequenced sample was CD4+ T cells sorted from blood, obtained at week 0. The source is a human donor with alopecia areata.

Here the CDR3 reads CASSDREVGEQYF. Here the CDR3 DNA reads TGCGCCAGCAGCGACAGGGAGGTGGGCGAGCAGTACTTC. The genes are TRBV5-1 and TRBJ2-7; a weak D match, TRBD1 (7 bases). CDR1 is SGHRS, CDR2 YFSETQ, per germline. The CDR3 totals 13 residues. V was pared by 4 bases and J by 6 bases, with 14 bases between.